One sample yielded the 7 T cell receptor beta chains listed below, sequenced in a study of siplizumab effects on memory and regulatory T cells. Here immunoSEQ multiplex PCR was the method, and the copy in TCRdb shows in-frame clones only, minus some. The sample shows some 96,000 clones, more than 90% of them seen only once. Material for sequencing was CD4+ T cells sorted from blood. Every receptor here comes from a human donor in good health.

This chain joins TRBV7-2 and TRBJ2-2; TRBD2 matches 14 bases. The CDR3 is made up of 18 amino acids. The V and J ends lost 6 bases and 1 base, in that order; junction bases with no gene match: 7. Germline V gene lookup returns CDR1 SGHTA and CDR2 FQGNSA. CDR3 in amino acids: CASRQTGTSGRNTGELFF. CDR3 nucleotides: TGTGCCAGCAGGCAGACCGGGACTAGCGGGAGGAACACCGGGGAGCTGTTTTTT.

The chain has TRBV19 and TRBJ1-6; D gene ambiguous. The V and J ends lost 6 bases and 0 bases respectively, with 9 bases between them. The CDR3 consists of 15 residues. Looked up from germline, CDR1 is LNHDA and CDR2 is SQIVND (reference sequence). The CDR3 sequence is CASREFSSYNSPLHF. Here the CDR3 DNA reads TGTGCCAGTAGAGAGTTTAGCTCCTATAATTCACCCCTCCACTTT.

The chain is built from TRBV28 and TRBJ2-7; 8 positions match TRBD2. Trimming took 6 bases from V and 7 from J; bases not matched to a gene: 14. This CDR3 region has 15 residues. Per germline, CDR1 MDHEN and CDR2 SYDVKM. The chain's CDR3 is CASSSPRGGLGEQYF. The CDR3, as DNA: TGTGCCAGCAGCTCCCCCCGCGGGGGGCTAGGGGAGCAGTACTTC.

V is TRBV11-2 and J is TRBJ2-3; no clear D. Looked up from germline, CDR1 is SGHAT and CDR2 is FQNNGV. The CDR3 runs to 13 residues. V lost 7 bases to trimming and J lost 3 bases, with 11 bases between them. CDR3 loop: CASNLQITDTQYF. The CDR3 region has the DNA TGTGCCAGCAACTTGCAAATAACAGATACGCAGTATTTT.

The chain joins TRBV11-2 to TRBJ1-2; unclear D gene. The V gene's germline CDR1 is SGHAT and CDR2 FQNNGV. Trimming left V 0 bases short and J 6 bases short, with 5 bases between. CDR3 length: 12 residues. The CDR3: CASSLDRNGYTF. For the CDR3, the DNA is TGTGCCAGCAGCTTAGACAGAAATGGCTACACCTTC.

The CDR3 DNA reads as TGTGCCAGCAGCTCCGCGGGCATTAGGCATACGGTCGCCCAGTACTTC. As protein: CASSSAGIRHTVAQYF. V usage is TRBV7-9 and J usage is TRBJ2-5, with a possible D match to TRBD2 (5 bases). The V gene lost 4 bases and the J gene lost 9 bases, with 24 bases spanning the gap. The germline gives CDR1 SEHNR, CDR2 FQNEAQ (reference sequence). The CDR3 covers 16 residues.

V usage is TRBV9 and J usage is TRBJ1-2; D is undetermined. Germline V gives CDR1 SGDLS, CDR2 YYNGEE. V was cut by 2 bases and J by 8 bases, with 16 bases left in between. There are 14 residues in the CDR3. This CDR3 reads CASSVLRGRGGYTF. CDR3 nucleotide sequence: TGTGCCAGCAGCGTCCTCCGCGGGCGGGGAGGCTACACCTTC.